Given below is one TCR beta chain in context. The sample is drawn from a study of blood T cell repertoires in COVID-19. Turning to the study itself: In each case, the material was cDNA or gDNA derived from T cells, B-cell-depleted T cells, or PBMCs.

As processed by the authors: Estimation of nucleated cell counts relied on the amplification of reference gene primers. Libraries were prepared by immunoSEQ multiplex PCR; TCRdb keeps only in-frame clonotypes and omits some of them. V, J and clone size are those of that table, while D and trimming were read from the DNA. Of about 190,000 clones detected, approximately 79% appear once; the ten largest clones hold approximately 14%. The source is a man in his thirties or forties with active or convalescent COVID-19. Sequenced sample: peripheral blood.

Here the CDR3 DNA reads TGTGCCAGTAGTTTCCGGGACAGGATTAATTCTAGCACAGATACGCAGTATTTT. As protein: CASSFRDRINSSTDTQYF. The chain employs TRBV19 and TRBJ2-3; 8 bases agree with TRBD1. CDR3 length: 18 amino acids. The junction had 13 bases not matched to a gene; V was cut back by 5 bases and J by 0 bases. Germline values: CDR1 LNHDA, CDR2 SQIVND (reference sequence).